This T cell receptor (beta chain) came from a study of human thymus T cells. Whole-study results and caveats: It looked as if thymic and blood repertoires used V and J genes in a biased way.

In the case of this clone: No antigen is known for it.

The germline V and J ends were trimmed by 0 bases and 6 bases, with 10 bases remaining between them. The CDR3 is 14 residues long. Per germline, CDR1 LGHNA and CDR2 YSLEER. TCRdb keeps only in-frame clones here, not all; method: immunoSEQ multiplex PCR. This sample has tens of thousands of clones, with approximately 95% found just once. The sequenced sample was blood. The V and J genes are TRBV4-3 and TRBJ2-3; a weak D match, TRBD2 (5 bases). This TCR derives from a boy under three years old with a congenital heart defect but otherwise immunologically healthy. The CDR3 DNA follows: TGCGCCAGCAGCCAAGATCTGTCGGGGGATACGCAGTATTTT. Amino acids: CASSQDLSGDTQYF.